Below, 21 T cell receptor beta chains from the same sample are listed, as sequenced in a study of T cells in Graves' hyperthyroidism and ophthalmopathy. Amplified TCR beta CDR3 regions derived from RNA transcripts. First-round RT-PCR targeting the TCR CDR3 was performed with the HTBI primer set. TCRdb used MiXCR to reprocess the multiplex PCR reads, holding one entry per CDR3 protein. Of under 250,000 distinct CDR3 sequences detected, about a sixth appear once; the ten largest clones hold roughly 55%. What was sequenced was blood. These receptors were obtained from a woman in her fifties or sixties with Graves' hyperthyroidism.

This clonotype has more than one count but fewer than ten. One end of the junction does not line up with germline, which may come from a read error. The chain uses TRBV14 and TRBJ2-3, with 9 bases aligning to TRBD2. CDR3 length equals 19 residues. Germline V CDR1 and CDR2: SGHDN, FVKESK. CDR3: CASSQGLAGTYLLTDTQYF. CDR3 nucleotides: TGTGCCAGCAGTCAAGGGCTAGCGGGAACTTACCTCCTGACAGATACGCAGTATTTT.

This clonotype was seen at least ten times. The chain joins TRBV12-3 or TRBV12-4 to TRBJ1-1, with a tentative D call TRBD1 (6 bases). The CDR3 consists of 13 residues. Trimming cost V 5 bases and J 3 bases, with 10 bases left between them. The CDR3 spells CASSDSGDTEAFF. In nucleotides, the CDR3 is TGTGCCAGCAGTGACTCAGGGGACACTGAAGCTTTCTTT.

On this clonotype: Being one base from a much bigger clone, this may be a read error. The chain has TRBV20-1 and TRBJ1-6; D is undetermined. Germline V gene data show CDR1 as DFQATT and CDR2 as SNEGSKA (reference sequence). V shed 0 bases and J shed 3 bases, with 12 bases lying between them. The CDR3 runs to 16 residues. CDR3 sequence: CSARDDLRSYNSPLHF. The DNA for the CDR3 is TGCAGTGCTAGAGATGATTTAAGGAGCTATAATTCACCCCTCCACTTT.

The table lists this clonotype with many counts. The chain is built from TRBV11-2 and TRBJ1-1; D gene unclear. Germline V gene data show CDR1 as SGHAT and CDR2 as FQNNGV. V was pared by 4 bases and J by 0 bases, with 9 bases between. CDR3 length: 14 residues. CDR3 bases: TGTGCCAGCAGCTCCAGAACATTGAACACTGAAGCTTTCTTT. It translates to CASSSRTLNTEAFF. Full variable domain (outside the CDR3, taken from reference TRBV11-2 and TRBJ1-1): EAGVAQSPRYKIIEKRQSVAFWCNPISGHATLYWYQQILGQGPKLLIQFQNNGVVDDSQLPKDRFSAERLKGVDSTLKIQPAKLEDSAVYLCASSSRTLNTEAFFGQGTRLTVV.

There are a few counts of this clonotype. CDR3 DNA sequence: TGTGCCAGCAGCCCCCCGGAAGGGGATACGCAGTATTTT. It codes for CASSPPEGDTQYF. The rearrangement joins TRBV9 to TRBJ2-3; D gene ambiguous. The CDR3 covers 13 residues. V shed 4 bases and J shed 6 bases, with 12 bases lying between them. CDR1 is SGDLS, CDR2 YYNGEE, per germline.

This clonotype appeared a single time. V gene TRBV18 combines with J gene TRBJ2-2, with D unclear. The CDR3 extends over 13 amino acids. Deletions cut 3 bases from V and 6 bases from J, with 8 bases between. The germline gives CDR1 KGHSH, CDR2 LQKENI. In DNA, the CDR3 is TGTGCCAGCTCACCGGGGATTTCCGGGGAGCTGTTTTTT. Translated: CASSPGISGELFF.

Details on this clonotype: This may be a read error, as it is one base from a much larger clone. V and J are TRBV20-1 and TRBJ2-1, with 10 bases matching TRBD1. There are 14 residues in the CDR3. The germline gives CDR1 DFQATT, CDR2 SNEGSKA (reference sequence). This chain's CDR3 is CSALPGQGVFERFF. The CDR3 DNA is TGCAGTGCTCTCCCCGGACAGGGGGTCTTTGAGCGGTTCTTC.

Ten or more counts support this clonotype. The rearrangement links TRBV7-2 to TRBJ2-7; D remains unclear. The length of the CDR3 is 14 residues. V was clipped by 4 bases and J by 2 bases, with 12 bases between them. CDR1 is SGHTA and CDR2 is FQGNSA in the germline V gene. CDR3 DNA: TGTGCCAGCAGCTCTGGTGGGCGGACCTACGAGCAGTACTTC. Translation gives CASSSGGRTYEQYF.

The chain couples TRBV11-2 to TRBJ2-3; 13 bases map to TRBD2. Germline trimming cut 2 bases from V and 0 bases from J; bases unmatched to any gene: 2. The germline gives CDR1 SGHAT, CDR2 FQNNGV. The CDR3 covers 17 residues. CDR3 DNA sequence: TGTGCCAGCAGCTTATGGACTAGCGGGAGTAGCACAGATACGCAGTATTTT. Encoded protein: CASSLWTSGSSTDTQYF.

Ten or more counts support this clonotype. This chain uses TRBV7-9 with TRBJ2-7; D is unclear. The CDR3 sequence is 13 residues long. Trimming cost V 5 bases and J 4 bases, with 12 bases left between them. Per the germline V gene, CDR1 is SEHNR and CDR2 is FQNEAQ (reference sequence). CDR3 sequence (DNA): TGTGCCAGCAGCGCCGAAGCTAGGTACGAGCAGTACTTC. Its protein product is CASSAEARYEQYF.

This clonotype was observed a few times. Its ends do not fully match the called genes, so a read error is possible. The rearrangement uses TRBV28 and TRBJ1-2; TRBD1 might be the D (5 bases). The CDR3 is made up of 12 amino acids. Germline CDR1 MDHEN, CDR2 SYDVKM. Here the CDR3 reads CACRVNVYGYTF. The CDR3 DNA reads TGTGCCTGCAGGGTCAACGTCTATGGCTACACCTTC.

This clonotype has a count of ten or more. The genes are TRBV27 and TRBJ1-4; D not certain. Trimming left V 0 bases short and J 1 base short, with 9 bases between. This CDR3 has 16 amino acids. The V gene's germline CDR1 is MNHEY and CDR2 SMNVEV (reference sequence). The DNA of the CDR3 is TGTGCCAGCAGTTTATCGAGAGGGATAACTAATGAAAAACTGTTTTTT. Residues: CASSLSRGITNEKLFF.

The chain recombines TRBV20-1 with TRBJ2-7, with TRBD2 as a possible D gene (6 bases). Trimming took 6 bases from V and 7 from J, leaving 22 bases between them. Germline V gene lookup returns CDR1 DFQATT and CDR2 SNEGSKA (reference sequence). CDR3 size: 14 residues. The CDR3 DNA sequence: TGCAGTGCCTGGGACTTGAAACTTAGGTATGAGCAGTACTTC. It is translated as CSAWDLKLRYEQYF.

CDR3 in amino acids: CASSYLGKHTGELFF. In nucleotides, the CDR3 is TGTGCCAGCAGCTACCTTGGCAAGCACACCGGGGAGCTGTTTTTT. The chain recombines TRBV3-1 with TRBJ2-2; D gene uncertain. CDR3 length equals 15 residues. Per germline, CDR1 LGHDT and CDR2 YNNKEL (reference sequence). V was pared by 5 bases and J by 3 bases, with 13 bases between.

This clonotype has just a few counts. The chain couples TRBV20-1 to TRBJ2-5; D is perhaps TRBD1 (6 bases). V was pared by 1 base and J by 9 bases, with 18 bases between. CDR1 is DFQATT, CDR2 SNEGSKA, per germline (reference sequence). This CDR3 is 14 amino acids long. CDR3 amino acids: CSARVAGDASAQYF. CDR3 in DNA: TGCAGTGCTAGAGTGGCAGGGGACGCGTCGGCCCAGTACTTC.

There are many counts of this clonotype. The chain carries TRBV29-1 and TRBJ1-1; D not resolved. Germline CDR1 is SQVTM and CDR2 is ANQGSEA. The CDR3 spans 15 residues. Trimming left V 1 base short and J 1 base short, with 13 bases between. The DNA for the CDR3 is TGCAGCGTTGAAGCGGTGGGTTCTAGGAACACTGAAGCTTTCTTT. This gives the protein CSVEAVGSRNTEAFF.

This chain connects TRBV2 to TRBJ2-7; 15 bases align to TRBD2. V shed 4 bases and J 8 bases; nucleotides not matched to a gene: 6. The CDR3 covers 15 residues. CDR1 is SNHLY and CDR2 is FYNNEI in the germline V gene. This CDR3 reads CASSGTSGRAGKQYF. The CDR3 region has the DNA TGTGCCAGCAGTGGGACTAGCGGGAGGGCAGGTAAGCAGTACTTC.

This clonotype occurred a few times. The CDR3 DNA is TGTGCCAGCAGCCCCCGCAGCTATAGCAATCAGCCCCAGCATTTT. Translation gives CASSPRSYSNQPQHF. The J gene is TRBJ1-5, the V gene TRBV6-1; D is unclear. V was pared by 6 bases and J by 0 bases, with 12 bases between. The CDR3 runs to 15 residues. Germline CDR1 is MNHNS and CDR2 is SASEGT.

This clonotype was picked up many times. The CDR3 loop is CASSERAGSGYEQYF. DNA of the CDR3: TGTGCCAGCAGTGAGAGGGCGGGGAGCGGATACGAGCAGTACTTC. This chain uses TRBV6-1 with TRBJ2-7; tentatively, D is TRBD2 (6 bases). This CDR3 is built from 15 residues. In germline, CDR1 is MNHNS, CDR2 SASEGT. V dropped 3 bases and J dropped 4 bases, with 16 bases sitting between them.

This clonotype was seen only a few times. The genes are TRBV5-8 and TRBJ1-2; D is possibly TRBD1 (6 bases). The CDR3 is 16 amino acids. V shed 6 bases and J shed 2 bases, with 20 bases lying between them. Germline CDR1 SGHTS, CDR2 YDEGEE. CDR3 region: CASIQFATGLNYGYTF. The CDR3 region has the DNA TGTGCCAGCATCCAATTCGCGACAGGCCTCAACTATGGCTACACCTTC.

This clonotype was seen repeatedly, ten times or more. J is TRBJ2-5 and V is TRBV6-1; TRBD1 or TRBD2 may be the D gene (6 bases each). The CDR3 loop spans 12 amino acids. Germline values: CDR1 MNHNS, CDR2 SASEGT. V was clipped by 7 bases and J by 5 bases, with 11 bases between them. The DNA for the CDR3 is TGTGCCAGCACGGGGGCCGGGGAGACCCAGTACTTC. It specifies CASTGAGETQYF.